This section outlines one T cell receptor (beta chain) sequence together with its context. These data come from a study of T cell responses to AZD1222 COVID-19 vaccine. The method was immunoSEQ multiplex PCR; TCRdb's version includes in-frame clones alone and lacks a portion of them. Of 150,000 or so clones listed, about 89% were seen once; the top ten hold more than 0.9%. V shed 0 bases and J shed 7 bases, with 9 bases lying between them. The CDR3 has 13 amino acids. The V gene's germline CDR1 is MNHNS and CDR2 SASEGT. Specimen: peripheral blood, collected 28 days after the second AZD1222 dose. The receptor's source is an adult who received the AZD1222 COVID-19 vaccine. The chain combines TRBV6-1 with TRBJ1-2; D is unresolved. The DNA of the CDR3 is TGTGCCAGCAGTGAAGCGCGGTCAGGTGGCTACACCTTC. Translated, it gives CASSEARSGGYTF.